These 18 T cell receptor beta chains originate from one sample sequenced in a study of T cell repertoires in cytomegalovirus infection. TCRdb processed the reads anew with MiXCR; each CDR3 protein has one entry. Of around 250,000 distinct CDR3 sequences listed, around 15% are singletons. The source material was CD8+ T cells from PBMCs. Receptors were obtained from a human donor in good health (CMV status not recorded). Some clones in this sample may be carry-over from other donors' samples.

V and J are TRBV10-3 and TRBJ2-7; D unclear. Trimming cost V 0 bases and J 2 bases, with 8 bases left between them. Germline V gives CDR1 ENHRY, CDR2 SYGVKD. The CDR3 consists of 14 residues. The CDR3 protein is CAISESPQTYEQYF. CDR3 sequence (DNA): TGTGCCATCAGTGAGTCGCCCCAAACCTACGAGCAGTACTTC.

This clonotype was recorded at least ten times. The gene calls are TRBV19 and TRBJ1-1; D not certain. V was cut by 3 bases and J by 4 bases, with 9 bases left in between. The CDR3 spans 13 residues. In germline, CDR1 is LNHDA, CDR2 SQIVND (reference sequence). The CDR3 region is CASSIFRGTEAFF. CDR3 nucleotide sequence: TGTGCCAGTAGTATTTTCCGGGGCACTGAAGCTTTCTTT. The full variable domain, completed using reference TRBV19 and TRBJ1-1, is DGGITQSPKYLFRKEGQNVTLSCEQNLNHDAMYWYRQDPGQGLRLIYYSQIVNDFQKGDIAEGYSVSREKKESFPLTVTSAQKNPTAFYLCASSIFRGTEAFFGQGTRLTVV.

This clonotype was picked up many times. The rearrangement uses TRBV7-2 and TRBJ2-7; unclear D gene. This CDR3 has 11 residues. V lost 0 bases, J lost 6 bases, and 3 bases lay in between. Germline CDR1 is SGHTA and CDR2 is FQGNSA. The CDR3 nucleotides are TGTGCCAGCAGCTTAGCGCTCGAGCAGTACTTC. It specifies CASSLALEQYF. Full variable domain (remainder filled in from reference TRBV7-2 and TRBJ2-7): GAGVSQSPSNKVTEKGKDVELRCDPISGHTALYWYRQSLGQGLEFLIYFQGNSAPDKSGLPSDRFSAERTGGSVSTLTIQRTQQEDSAVYLCASSLALEQYFGPGTRLTVT.

This chain connects TRBV5-5 to TRBJ1-2; D gene ambiguous. V was trimmed by 4 bases and J by 5 bases, leaving 15 bases between them. The length of the CDR3 is 14 residues. Germline values: CDR1 SGHKS, CDR2 YYEKEE (reference sequence). Here the CDR3 reads CASSPTPLGYGYTF. CDR3 sequence (DNA): TGTGCCAGCAGCCCGACACCGCTCGGGTATGGCTACACCTTC.

The V call is TRBV14, the J call TRBJ2-1; D gene ambiguous. Germline values: CDR1 SGHDN, CDR2 FVKESK. Trimming removed 1 base at V and 4 bases at J, with 23 bases between. The CDR3 loop spans 19 amino acids. The DNA for the CDR3 is TGTGCCAGCAGCCAAGTTTCCAGTCGAAGAACTTCGCCGTACAATGAGCAGTTCTTC. Its translation: CASSQVSSRRTSPYNEQFF.

This clonotype was picked up a small number of times. The J gene is TRBJ2-5, the V gene TRBV24-1, with D perhaps TRBD1 or TRBD2 (6 bases each). The length of the CDR3 is 15 residues. Per the germline V gene, CDR1 is KGHDR and CDR2 is SFDVKD. The V end was cut by 0 bases, the J end by 5 bases, with 12 bases between. CDR3 in amino acids: CATSDLDGGLETQYF. CDR3 DNA: TGTGCCACCAGTGATTTGGATGGGGGGCTGGAGACCCAGTACTTC.

This clonotype has at least ten counts. The CDR3 region is CSARAGQGGNTGELFF. In nucleotides, the CDR3 is TGCAGTGCTCGGGCAGGACAGGGAGGGAACACCGGGGAGCTGTTTTTT. The rearrangement uses TRBV20-1 and TRBJ2-2, with 8 positions matching TRBD1. The CDR3 is made up of 16 amino acids. Germline trimming cut 5 bases from V and 1 base from J; bases unmatched to any gene: 9. Germline V gene data show CDR1 as DFQATT and CDR2 as SNEGSKA (reference sequence).

This clonotype has ten or more counts. This chain connects TRBV7-2 to TRBJ2-1; D is tentatively TRBD1 or TRBD2 (5 bases each). Germline V gene data show CDR1 as SGHTA and CDR2 as FQGNSA. The germline V and J ends were trimmed by 5 bases and 5 bases, with 13 bases remaining between them. The length of the CDR3 is 14 residues. The CDR3 DNA reads TGTGCCAGCAGCCAGGGACCGACTAACAATGAGCAGTTCTTC. Protein product: CASSQGPTNNEQFF.

The table lists this clonotype with many counts. This chain links TRBV7-2 with TRBJ2-7; 7 bases match TRBD2. CDR1 and CDR2 from the germline V gene are SGHTA and FQGNSA. This CDR3 has 16 amino acids. V lost 1 base to trimming and J lost 0 bases; unmatched junction nucleotides: 6. CDR3 loop: CASSLGIGGDSYEQYF. CDR3 DNA sequence: TGTGCCAGCAGCTTAGGGATTGGGGGGGACTCCTACGAGCAGTACTTC.

The chain recombines TRBV15 with TRBJ2-7; 8 bases map to TRBD1. V was clipped by 2 bases and J by 3 bases; unmatched bases: 6. In germline, CDR1 is LNHNV, CDR2 YYDKDF (reference sequence). This CDR3 region has 15 residues. CDR3 amino acids: CATSRKRQGSYEQYF. DNA of the CDR3: TGTGCCACCAGCAGAAAGAGACAGGGGAGCTACGAGCAGTACTTC.

This clonotype was recorded many times. The V and J genes are TRBV7-8 and TRBJ2-7, with a weak D call TRBD1 (6 bases). V gave up 4 bases and J gave up 2 bases, with 15 bases separating them. Germline V gene sequence: CDR1 SGHVS, CDR2 FQNEAQ. The CDR3 covers 15 residues. The CDR3 loop reads CASSSLSTGTYEQYF. The CDR3 DNA is TGTGCCAGCAGCTCCCTATCGACAGGTACCTACGAGCAGTACTTC.

This clonotype was counted a few times. The J gene is TRBJ2-3, the V gene TRBV4-2; the D gene is possibly TRBD2 (5 bases). The CDR3 has 16 residues. Between the trimmed V and J ends, which lost 0 bases and 0 bases, there was a span of 10 bases. Germline CDR1 is LGHNA and CDR2 is YNFKEQ. The CDR3 bases are TGTGCCAGCAGCCAAGATCCGGGATCTAGCACAGATACGCAGTATTTT. Translation gives CASSQDPGSSTDTQYF.

The chain is built from TRBV2 and TRBJ2-7, with D maybe TRBD1 (6 bases). Trimming pared 8 bases from V and 0 bases from J, leaving 17 bases between. Germline CDR1 is SNHLY and CDR2 is FYNNEI. This CDR3 is built from 15 residues. This CDR3 reads CASCVQGLGSYEQYF. The CDR3, as DNA: TGTGCCAGCTGTGTGCAGGGGTTGGGCTCCTACGAGCAGTACTTC. Drawing the rest from reference TRBV2 and TRBJ2-7, the complete variable domain is EPEVTQTPSHQVTQMGQEVILRCVPISNHLYFYWYRQILGQKVEFLVSFYNNEISEKSEIFDDQFSVERPDGSNFTLKIRSTKLEDSAMYFCASCVQGLGSYEQYFGPGTRLTVT.

This clonotype was counted between two and nine times. The chain is built from TRBV20-1 and TRBJ2-5; D gene uncertain. CDR3 size: 14 residues. The V end was cut by 3 bases, the J end by 4 bases, with 15 bases between. Germline V gene data show CDR1 as DFQATT and CDR2 as SNEGSKA (reference sequence). CDR3 sequence: CSASLDGSGETQYF. In nucleotides, the CDR3 is TGCAGTGCTAGCCTGGACGGGTCAGGAGAGACCCAGTACTTC.

This clonotype was seen many times. This sequence joins TRBV24-1 and TRBJ2-7, with D possibly TRBD1 on 6 matching bases. V was trimmed by 4 bases and J by 4 bases, leaving 13 bases between them. The germline V gene has CDR1 KGHDR and CDR2 SFDVKD. The CDR3 extends over 14 amino acids. The chain's CDR3 is CATSEAGTTYEQYF. The DNA of the CDR3 is TGTGCCACCAGTGAGGCCGGGACAACTTACGAGCAGTACTTC.

The chain joins TRBV12-3 or TRBV12-4 to TRBJ2-1, with TRBD2 identical over 15 bases. CDR3 size: 15 residues. V lost 4 bases, J lost 7 bases, and 2 bases stayed unmatched. The chain's CDR3 is CASSSGLAGGNEQFF. The CDR3 DNA sequence: TGTGCCAGCAGTTCGGGACTAGCGGGGGGTAATGAGCAGTTCTTC.

In its sample, this clonotype was seen many times. Written as DNA, the CDR3 is TGTGCCAGCAGCGCTTGGGACACCGACTCCTACAATGAGCAGTTCTTC. Protein product: CASSAWDTDSYNEQFF. The J gene is TRBJ2-1, the V gene TRBV9; tentatively, D is TRBD1 (6 bases). In germline, CDR1 is SGDLS, CDR2 YYNGEE. V lost 3 bases and J lost 0, with 13 bases in between. The CDR3 runs 16 residues. Together with reference TRBV9 and TRBJ2-1, the CDR3 gives the full variable domain: DSGVTQTPKHLITATGQRVTLRCSPRSGDLSVYWYQQSLDQGLQFLIQYYNGEERAKGNILERFSAQQFPDLHSELNLSSLELGDSALYFCASSAWDTDSYNEQFFGPGTRLTVL.

This chain joins TRBV6-5 and TRBJ2-7; D not resolved. Looked up from germline, CDR1 is MNHEY and CDR2 is SVGAGI. The V end was cut by 6 bases, the J end by 2 bases, with 17 bases between. The CDR3 totals 15 residues. The CDR3 sequence: CASRLTGSPPYEQYF. DNA of the CDR3: TGTGCCAGCAGATTAACCGGCAGCCCACCCTACGAGCAGTACTTC.